The clone carrying this TCR beta chain was recorded once. The antigen is unknown. Germline V lookup: CDR1 LGHNA, CDR2 YNFKEQ. The CDR3 is 14 amino acids. Trimming cost V 1 base and J 6 bases, with 9 bases left between them. This entry is derived from a study of Tregs in tolerant kidney transplant recipients. Whole-study findings and limits: Nucleotide sequences could not be compared across some patients' samples due to primer changes. Donor-specific Treg expansion exceeded global Treg expansion in tolerant patients, suggesting antigen drive. Few patients were studied, so findings need validation in larger groups.

The nonmyeloablative bone marrow transplants came from related graft donors, with transient mixed chimerism. Repertoires were generated with immunoSEQ multiplex PCR, while TCRdb's copy carries only in-frame clones and drops some. The table has about 52,000 clones, about 91% seen once; the top ten hold approximately 16%. V is TRBV4-2 and J is TRBJ2-2; D ambiguous. This sequence was found in a human patient who received a combined kidney and bone marrow transplant. The graft donor may be the source of some T cells. Sequences were derived from CD8+ T cells from blood (PBMCs), sampled 24 months after the transplant. DNA for the CDR3: TGTGCCAGCAGCCAAGGGCAGATTCCCGGGGAGCTGTTTTTT. Translated, it gives CASSQGQIPGELFF.